A selection of T cell receptor beta chains follows, all from one sample in a study of molecular identifiers for immune sequencing clone quantification. TCRdb recomputed calls from the PCR reads with MiXCR, one row per CDR3 protein. The table has some 590,000 distinct CDR3 sequences, about 25% seen once. Sequences were obtained from naive CD8+ T cells from blood, with Jurkat cell RNA spiked in. The receptors were gathered from a human donor in good health. Some libraries in this study had Jurkat cell RNA spiked in. Each CDR3 is given with its conserved first and last residue.

V,J,CDR3
TRBV19,TRBJ2-1,CASKLGTGLSEQFF
TRBV7-9,TRBJ1-2,CASSRSWGYTF
TRBV5-6,TRBJ1-3,CASSLGNSGNTIYF
TRBV24-1,TRBJ2-1,CATSDGLSNEQFF
TRBV4-3,TRBJ2-7,CASSPETGYLHEQYF
TRBV4-3,TRBJ2-2,CASSQDVRGTTGELFF
TRBV4-3,TRBJ2-3,CASSLREGGMGEDTQYF
TRBV28,TRBJ1-1,CASSLGGTDEAFF
TRBV11-2,TRBJ2-7,CASSPGSITEIYEQYF
TRBV2,TRBJ1-1,CASSWDPNSNTEAFF
TRBV28,TRBJ2-5,CASSFFAGEETQYF
TRBV4-1,TRBJ2-5,CASSQGPGEGAGETQYF
TRBV9,TRBJ2-2,CASSPLGTSGMGGELFF
TRBV19,TRBJ2-1,CASSRTSGSFNEQFF
TRBV12-3/TRBV12-4,TRBJ1-5,CASSLEVGVLPQHF
TRBV6-6,TRBJ1-3,CASSYSLWGSGNTIYF
TRBV15,TRBJ2-4,CATSSAHSLAKNIQYF
TRBV3-1,TRBJ2-7,CASSQEGLTAPSYEQYF
TRBV19,TRBJ2-7,CASSPGQGETYELYF
TRBV20-1,TRBJ2-7,CSARSSRAYEQYF
TRBV7-6,TRBJ1-1,CASSLRSVGGLTEAFF
TRBV27,TRBJ2-2,CASTGAQVVGTGELFF
TRBV13,TRBJ1-1,CASSSSGTGNTEAFF
TRBV24-1,TRBJ2-2,CATSDSRAGTELFF
TRBV7-7,TRBJ2-5,CASSLEWRGGQETQYF
TRBV27,TRBJ2-5,CASSSGRIWETQYF
TRBV12-3/TRBV12-4,TRBJ2-7,CASSLSGSSAYEQYF
TRBV21-1,TRBJ2-1,CASSEPGPLSYNEQFF
TRBV30,TRBJ2-7,CAWSKTGGYEQYF
TRBV7-6,TRBJ2-1,CASSLGTGLAGVLLTNEQFF
TRBV7-6,TRBJ1-1,CASSSRDRGNTEAFF
TRBV7-8,TRBJ2-7,CASSLPSAPPYSSYEQYF
TRBV28,TRBJ1-2,CASSLEDHIYGYTF
TRBV4-3,TRBJ1-5,CASSQDLPPGQPQHF
TRBV4-3,TRBJ2-7,CASSQDRGGISYEQYF